The 31 T cell receptor beta chains below come from one sample, sequenced in a study of T-cell reconstitution after alpha-beta-depleted transplantation in children. The authors prepared the TCRbeta library with unique molecular identifiers. TCRdb reprocessed the PCR reads with MiXCR, giving one entry per CDR3 protein. The table includes about 610,000 distinct CDR3 sequences, over 9.5% detected once. This sample comprised PBMCs from the stem cell graft donor, obtained from the stem cell graft. These receptor sequences come from a human donor who donated a stem cell graft to a child with acute myeloid leukemia.

This clonotype was seen only a few times. J is TRBJ1-5 and V is TRBV12-3 or TRBV12-4, with TRBD1 identical over 10 bases. This CDR3 comprises 15 residues. The ends lost 9 bases at V and 3 bases at J; junction bases unmatched: 8. The CDR3 loop reads CASRRDRGANQPQHF. CDR3 DNA sequence: TGTGCCAGTAGGCGGGACAGGGGAGCCAATCAGCCCCAGCATTTT.

The genes are TRBV4-1 and TRBJ2-5; TRBD2 matches at 8 bases. Germline V gene lookup returns CDR1 MGHRA and CDR2 YSYEKL. There are 15 residues in the CDR3. Losses at the gene ends were 1 base for V and 4 bases for J; bases not matched to a gene: 5. The CDR3 nucleotides read TGCGCCAGCAGCCAAGTAGGGACTAGTGGAGAGACCCAGTACTTC. Protein product: CASSQVGTSGETQYF.

J is TRBJ1-2 and V is TRBV6-1; D is unclear. The ends were cut back, 2 bases at V and 3 bases at J, with 13 bases in the middle. Germline CDR1 reads MNHNS; CDR2 reads SASEGT. This CDR3 spans 15 amino acids. CDR3 protein: CASSERATTYYGYTF. DNA for the CDR3: TGTGCCAGCAGTGAAAGGGCTACAACCTACTATGGCTACACCTTC.

This clonotype was detected a few times. The gene calls are TRBV27 and TRBJ2-2; 8 bases map to TRBD2. The J segment lost 6 bases and the V segment lost 6 bases, leaving 6 bases of the junction unmatched. Looked up from germline, CDR1 is MNHEY and CDR2 is SMNVEV (reference sequence). The CDR3 is made up of 14 amino acids. The CDR3 DNA sequence: TGTGCCAGCAGGCAGCGGGAGTTAGCCGGGGAGCTGTTTTTT. It codes for CASRQRELAGELFF.

This clonotype was detected ten times or more. The V and J genes are TRBV24-1 and TRBJ2-3; D ambiguous. The germline CDR1 and CDR2 sequences are KGHDR and SFDVKD. The germline V and J ends were trimmed by 4 bases and 7 bases, with 20 bases remaining between them. This CDR3 is 16 amino acids long. CDR3: CATSDHTTPGANTQYF. CDR3 DNA: TGTGCCACCAGTGACCACACTACCCCCGGCGCCAATACGCAGTATTTT.

This clonotype has a count of ten or more. This sequence joins TRBV6-2 or TRBV6-3 and TRBJ2-1, with 9 nucleotides matching TRBD2. The CDR3 has 14 residues. Losses at the gene ends were 5 bases for V and 10 bases for J; bases not matched to a gene: 9. CDR1 and CDR2 (germline): MNHEY, SVGEGT. The CDR3 sequence: CASSLGGRVGEQFF. DNA for the CDR3: TGTGCCAGCAGTCTAGGCGGGAGGGTTGGGGAGCAGTTCTTC.

The J gene is TRBJ2-3, the V gene TRBV18; 11 bases are a match to TRBD1. CDR1 is KGHSH and CDR2 is LQKENI in the germline V gene. CDR3 length equals 15 residues. J lost 9 bases, V lost 3 bases, and 8 bases had no gene match. The chain's CDR3 is CASSPVGTGGVTQYF. The CDR3 bases are TGTGCCAGCTCACCTGTCGGGACAGGGGGAGTGACGCAGTATTTT.

V is TRBV7-6 and J is TRBJ2-5; 12 nucleotides agree with TRBD1. The germline V gene encodes CDR1 SGHVS and CDR2 FNYEAQ. The CDR3 covers 15 residues. The ends lost 5 bases at V and 4 bases at J; junction bases unmatched: 5. The CDR3 nucleotides read TGTGCCAGCAGCCCCGGGACAGGGGGCACAGAGACCCAGTACTTC. Its protein is CASSPGTGGTETQYF.

This chain uses TRBV28 with TRBJ1-5, with D uncertain. V lost 6 bases to trimming and J lost 5 bases, with 14 bases between them. The germline CDR1 and CDR2 sequences are MDHEN and SYDVKM. The CDR3 loop spans 14 amino acids. This chain's CDR3 is CASSQTVVYQPQHF. The CDR3 region has the DNA TGTGCCAGCAGCCAGACGGTGGTATATCAGCCCCAGCATTTT.

The genes are TRBV4-3 and TRBJ2-6, with 7 bases that match TRBD1. CDR1 LGHNA and CDR2 YSLEER come from the germline V gene. V shed 1 base and J 2 bases; nucleotides not matched to a gene: 5. This CDR3 comprises 17 residues. CDR3 sequence reads: CASSQAGQVPGANVLTF. In DNA form, the CDR3 reads TGCGCCAGCAGCCAAGCTGGACAGGTCCCTGGGGCCAACGTCCTGACTTTC.

This clonotype was counted ten times or more. V and J are TRBV6-2 or TRBV6-3 and TRBJ1-1; TRBD1 is a possible D gene (6 bases). Trimming removed 7 bases at V and 1 base at J, with 10 bases between. Germline lookup yields CDR1 MNHEY and CDR2 SVGEGT. This CDR3 comprises 13 residues. The CDR3 DNA reads as TGTGCCAGCATTGGGGGCTCGAACACTGAAGCTTTCTTT. Translated: CASIGGSNTEAFF.

This chain joins TRBV5-1 and TRBJ2-1, with 7 positions matching TRBD2. Germline V CDR1 and CDR2: SGHRS, YFSETQ. V was pared by 4 bases and J by 2 bases, with 6 bases of the junction left unmatched. The CDR3 runs to 15 residues. In DNA, the CDR3 is TGCGCCAGCAGCGGGGCCGGGACTACCTACAATGAGCAGTTCTTC. It is translated as CASSGAGTTYNEQFF.

This clonotype was counted at least ten times. V gene TRBV12-3 or TRBV12-4 combines with J gene TRBJ2-7; 7 nucleotides line up with TRBD2. V shed 0 bases and J 5 bases; nucleotides not matched to a gene: 4. The CDR3 contains 14 residues. The CDR3 is CASSLAGGQDEQYF. The CDR3 coding sequence is TGTGCCAGCAGTTTAGCGGGAGGGCAGGACGAGCAGTACTTC.

This clonotype showed up many times. The J gene is TRBJ1-2, the V gene TRBV5-6; 8 bases are shared with TRBD1. Trimming took 2 bases from V and 8 from J; bases not matched to a gene: 11. The CDR3 loop spans 15 amino acids. Germline assignment: CDR1 SGHDT and CDR2 YYEEEE. In DNA form, the CDR3 reads TGTGCCAGCAGCTTAGGCAGGGGGCGAGGTAGCGGCTACACCTTC. Translation gives CASSLGRGRGSGYTF.

The rearrangement links TRBV2 to TRBJ2-2, with D unresolved. V was cut by 4 bases and J by 6 bases, with 12 bases left in between. From germline, CDR1 is SNHLY and CDR2 FYNNEI. The CDR3 extends over 14 amino acids. CDR3 DNA sequence: TGTGCCAGCAGTGCCCCCTATGTGGCCGGGGAGCTGTTTTTT. Its translation is CASSAPYVAGELFF.

The CDR3 sequence is CAISEGSFSYNEQFF. CDR3 DNA sequence: TGTGCCATCAGTGAGGGGTCATTCTCCTACAATGAGCAGTTCTTC. The rearrangement joins TRBV10-3 to TRBJ2-1; D ambiguous. The CDR3 sequence is 15 residues long. Per the germline V gene, CDR1 is ENHRY and CDR2 is SYGVKD. Trimming removed 2 bases at V and 0 bases at J, with 8 bases between.

The chain carries TRBV20-1 and TRBJ2-1; 8 bases agree with TRBD2. The germline V gene encodes CDR1 DFQATT and CDR2 SNEGSKA (reference sequence). The CDR3 is made up of 15 amino acids. Germline trimming cut 3 bases from V and 7 bases from J; bases unmatched to any gene: 11. As DNA, the CDR3 is TGCAGTGCTAGTGGCGGGCTAGCGGGCGGAAATGAGCAGTTCTTC. This codes for CSASGGLAGGNEQFF.

The chain joins TRBV4-2 to TRBJ2-5; D gene uncertain. The length of the CDR3 is 15 residues. The germline V gene encodes CDR1 LGHNA and CDR2 YNFKEQ. Trimming stripped 0 bases from V and 1 base from J, with 9 bases between. The CDR3 here is CASSQDGAVQETQYF. DNA for the CDR3: TGTGCCAGCAGCCAAGATGGTGCGGTCCAAGAGACCCAGTACTTC.

This clonotype has more than one count but fewer than ten. The chain joins TRBV6-6 to TRBJ1-4, with 8 bases aligning to TRBD1. The CDR3 spans 13 residues. CDR1 and CDR2 (germline): MNHNY, SVGAGI (reference sequence). V was pared by 10 bases and J by 7 bases, with 8 bases of the junction left unmatched. The CDR3 nucleotides read TGTGCCATACAGGGGGAACGATTTGAAAAACTGTTTTTT. Encoded protein: CAIQGERFEKLFF.

This clonotype was counted only a few times. The chain recombines TRBV20-1 with TRBJ2-7, with TRBD2 matching over 9 bases. V gave up 4 bases and J gave up 1 base; unmatched junction bases: 5. CDR1 is DFQATT and CDR2 is SNEGSKA in the germline V gene (reference sequence). The CDR3 runs 14 residues. CDR3 bases: TGCAGTGCTATGCGAGCGGGGGGTTCCTACGAGCAGTACTTC. This translates into CSAMRAGGSYEQYF.

CDR3: CASSFKTGLNTGELFF. The CDR3 DNA is TGTGCCAGCAGTTTCAAAACAGGACTAAACACCGGGGAGCTGTTTTTT. V is TRBV12-3 or TRBV12-4 and J is TRBJ2-2, with TRBD2 as a possible D gene (6 bases). There are 16 residues in the CDR3. V lost 3 bases to trimming and J lost 2 bases, with 13 bases between them.

This clonotype was counted only a few times. The junction and the germline gene differ at one end; a read error may be behind it. The chain joins TRBV29-1 to TRBJ2-3; D possibly matches TRBD1 or TRBD2 (6 bases each). Germline lookup yields CDR1 SQVTM and CDR2 ANQGSEA. This CDR3 is 10 amino acids long. The CDR3, as DNA: TGTCGCGTAGGGGGGGATACGCAGTATTTT. It yields the protein CRVGGDTQYF.

The chain is built from TRBV3-1 and TRBJ2-7, with TRBD2 matching over 7 bases. The CDR3 totals 14 residues. After removal of 3 bases from V and 9 bases from J, the junction contained 11 bases not matched to a gene. CDR1 is LGHDT, CDR2 YNNKEL, per germline (reference sequence). CDR3 sequence (DNA): TGTGCCAGCAGCCACGGGCGGGAGTCCGACCGGCAGTACTTC. Its translation: CASSHGRESDRQYF.

This clonotype was recorded many times. The chain is built from TRBV20-1 and TRBJ2-1; D might be TRBD1 or TRBD2, each matching 5 bases. Germline values: CDR1 DFQATT, CDR2 SNEGSKA (reference sequence). Trimming removed 6 bases from V and 5 bases from J, with 11 bases in between. This CDR3 comprises 12 residues. Here the CDR3 DNA reads TGCAGTGCCGACGGGACGAACAATGAGCAGTTCTTC. Translation gives CSADGTNNEQFF.

The chain uses TRBV9 and TRBJ1-2; D possibly corresponds to TRBD1 (6 bases). Germline V gene lookup returns CDR1 SGDLS and CDR2 YYNGEE. CDR3 length: 14 amino acids. V was clipped by 0 bases and J by 7 bases, with 13 bases between them. The CDR3 DNA reads as TGTGCCAGCAGCGTAGACCGGGGGGCGCTTGGCTACACCTTC. Translating it yields CASSVDRGALGYTF.

This clonotype was counted only a few times. The J gene is TRBJ2-7, the V gene TRBV20-1, with D maybe TRBD1 (6 bases). CDR3 length equals 13 residues. The V and J ends lost 2 bases and 0 bases respectively, with 8 bases between them. Germline CDR1 and CDR2: DFQATT and SNEGSKA (reference sequence). CDR3 protein: CSARQGPSYEQYF. The CDR3 DNA follows: TGCAGTGCTAGACAGGGGCCCTCCTACGAGCAGTACTTC.

The V and J genes are TRBV28 and TRBJ2-7; D possibly corresponds to TRBD2 (5 bases). CDR3 size: 14 residues. The germline V gene has CDR1 MDHEN and CDR2 SYDVKM. Trimming pared 4 bases from V and 5 bases from J, leaving 15 bases between. The CDR3 spells CASSSPGGYNEQYF. CDR3 bases: TGTGCCAGCAGTTCCCCCGGCGGGTACAACGAGCAGTACTTC.

This clonotype was seen a few times. The genes are TRBV5-1 and TRBJ2-3; 14 bases are shared with TRBD2. Germline CDR1 SGHRS, CDR2 YFSETQ. The CDR3 is made up of 18 amino acids. V dropped 4 bases and J dropped 6; count of bases not matched to a gene: 13. The CDR3 loop reads CASSLGLAGGPGLDTQYF. CDR3 in DNA: TGCGCCAGCAGCCTTGGACTAGCGGGAGGACCTGGATTGGATACGCAGTATTTT.

This clonotype was seen a few times. The chain carries TRBV4-2 and TRBJ1-6; 7 bases map to TRBD1. Trimming took 4 bases from V and 7 from J; bases not matched to a gene: 7. The CDR3 has 15 amino acids. Germline V gene sequence: CDR1 LGHNA, CDR2 YNFKEQ. CDR3 sequence: CASSRGGQINSPLHF. Written as DNA, the CDR3 is TGTGCCAGCAGCCGGGGGGGACAGATAAATTCACCCCTCCACTTT.

This clonotype showed up many times. The rearrangement joins TRBV28 to TRBJ1-5; D is unresolved. This CDR3 has 12 amino acids. The ends were cut back, 6 bases at V and 0 bases at J, with 3 bases in the middle. Germline CDR1 MDHEN, CDR2 SYDVKM. This CDR3 reads CASRPSNQPQHF. CDR3 nucleotides: TGTGCCAGCAGACCTAGCAATCAGCCCCAGCATTTT.

The sample holds many counts of this clonotype. The V and J genes are TRBV25-1 and TRBJ1-1; D not certain. This CDR3 region has 14 residues. CDR1 is MGHDK and CDR2 is SYGVNS in the germline V gene. V was pared by 4 bases and J by 1 base, with 10 bases between. Written as DNA, the CDR3 is TGTGCCAGCAGTGGCCAAGGCTGGAACACTGAAGCTTTCTTT. Its protein is CASSGQGWNTEAFF.